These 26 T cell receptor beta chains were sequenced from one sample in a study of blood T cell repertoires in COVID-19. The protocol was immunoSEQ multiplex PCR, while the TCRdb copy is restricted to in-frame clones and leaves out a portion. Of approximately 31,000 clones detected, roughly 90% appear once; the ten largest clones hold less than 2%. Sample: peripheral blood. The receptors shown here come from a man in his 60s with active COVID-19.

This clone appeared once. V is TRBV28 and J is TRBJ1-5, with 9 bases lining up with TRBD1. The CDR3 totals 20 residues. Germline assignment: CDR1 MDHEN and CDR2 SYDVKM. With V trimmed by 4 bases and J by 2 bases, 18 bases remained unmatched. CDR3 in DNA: TGTGCCAGCAGTTACCTGAGTTGGACAGGGGAGGTTTACGGCAATCAGCCCCAGCATTTT. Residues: CASSYLSWTGEVYGNQPQHF. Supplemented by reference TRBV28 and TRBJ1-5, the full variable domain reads DVKVTQSSRYLVKRTGEKVFLECVQDMDHENMFWYRQDPGLGLRLIYFSYDVKMKEKGDIPEGYSVSREKKERFSLILESASTNQTSMYLCASSYLSWTGEVYGNQPQHFGDGTRLSIL.

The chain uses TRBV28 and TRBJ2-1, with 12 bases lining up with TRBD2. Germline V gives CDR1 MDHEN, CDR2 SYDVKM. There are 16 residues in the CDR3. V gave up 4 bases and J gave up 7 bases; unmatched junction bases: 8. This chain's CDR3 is CASSSSGGATWNEQFF. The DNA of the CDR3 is TGTGCCAGCAGTTCTAGCGGGGGGGCAACTTGGAATGAGCAGTTCTTC.

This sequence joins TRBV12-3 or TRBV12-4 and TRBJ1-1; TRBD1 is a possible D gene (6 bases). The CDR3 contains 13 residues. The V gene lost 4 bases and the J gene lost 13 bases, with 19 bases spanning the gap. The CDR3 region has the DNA TGTGCCAGCAGTTCCTCAGGGGTTCCAGGGGATTTCTTT. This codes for CASSSSGVPGDFF.

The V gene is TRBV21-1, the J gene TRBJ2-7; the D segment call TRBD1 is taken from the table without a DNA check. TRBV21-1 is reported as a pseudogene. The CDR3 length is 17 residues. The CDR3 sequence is CASSKSGAGHRSYEQYF. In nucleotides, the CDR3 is TGTGCCAGCAGCAAAAGTGGGGCAGGACACCGTTCCTACGAGCAGTACTTC.

This chain's CDR3 is CASTTAGQETQYF. The CDR3 DNA is TGTGCCAGCACGACGGCAGGTCAAGAGACCCAGTACTTC. The chain links TRBV2 to TRBJ2-5; D gene ambiguous. The CDR3 consists of 13 residues. V was clipped by 7 bases and J by 2 bases, with 11 bases between them. Germline V gene data show CDR1 as SNHLY and CDR2 as FYNNEI.

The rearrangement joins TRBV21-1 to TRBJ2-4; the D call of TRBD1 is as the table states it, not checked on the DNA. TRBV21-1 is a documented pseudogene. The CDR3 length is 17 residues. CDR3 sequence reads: CASSKTGTTKAKNIQYF. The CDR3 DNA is TGTGCCAGCAGCAAAACAGGGACAACGAAAGCCAAAAACATTCAGTACTTC.

The CDR3, as DNA: TGTGCCAGCAGTCGATCCAATCAGGGAAGGCTCACTGAAGCTTTCTTT. Protein product: CASSRSNQGRLTEAFF. V is TRBV28 and J is TRBJ1-1; D is possibly TRBD1 (5 bases). The CDR3 consists of 16 residues. Germline-derived CDR1 and CDR2 are MDHEN and SYDVKM. The V end was cut by 5 bases, the J end by 4 bases, with 20 bases between.

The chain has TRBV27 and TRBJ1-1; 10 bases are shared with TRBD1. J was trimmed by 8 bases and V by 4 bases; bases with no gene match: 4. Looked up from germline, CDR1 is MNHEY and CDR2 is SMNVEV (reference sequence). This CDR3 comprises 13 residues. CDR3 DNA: TGTGCCAGCAGTTCCGACAGGGGGCGGGAAGCTTTCTTT. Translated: CASSSDRGREAFF.

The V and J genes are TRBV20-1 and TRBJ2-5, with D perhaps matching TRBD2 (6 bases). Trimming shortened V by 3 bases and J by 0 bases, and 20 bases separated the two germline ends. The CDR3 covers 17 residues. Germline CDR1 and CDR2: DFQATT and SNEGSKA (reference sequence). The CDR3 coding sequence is TGCAGTGCTAGTCACCTTGGGGCGGGCGGGGACCAAGAGACCCAGTACTTC. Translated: CSASHLGAGGDQETQYF.

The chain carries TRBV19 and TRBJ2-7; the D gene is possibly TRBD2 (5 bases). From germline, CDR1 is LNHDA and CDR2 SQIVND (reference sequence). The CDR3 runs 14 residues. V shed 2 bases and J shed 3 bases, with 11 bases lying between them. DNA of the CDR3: TGTGCCAGTAGTATATCGGACGGACTCTACGAGCAGTACTTC. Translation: CASSISDGLYEQYF.

The CDR3 nucleotides read TGTGCCAGCAGTTACTCCTCAACGGCAGGGGTATATGGGACCATATATTTT. This translates into CASSYSSTAGVYGTIYF. The V call is TRBV6-2 or TRBV6-3, the J call TRBJ1-3; a weak D match, TRBD1 (6 bases). The CDR3 runs to 17 residues. V gave up 0 bases and J gave up 10 bases, with 22 bases separating them. Germline CDR1 MNHEY, CDR2 SVGEGT.

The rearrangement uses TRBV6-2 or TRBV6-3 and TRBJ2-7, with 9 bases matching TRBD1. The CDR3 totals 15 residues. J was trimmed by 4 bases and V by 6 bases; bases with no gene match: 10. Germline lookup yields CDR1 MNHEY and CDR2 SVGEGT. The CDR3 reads CASSTGWDREYEQYF. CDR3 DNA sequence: TGTGCCAGCAGCACCGGGTGGGACAGGGAATACGAGCAGTACTTC.

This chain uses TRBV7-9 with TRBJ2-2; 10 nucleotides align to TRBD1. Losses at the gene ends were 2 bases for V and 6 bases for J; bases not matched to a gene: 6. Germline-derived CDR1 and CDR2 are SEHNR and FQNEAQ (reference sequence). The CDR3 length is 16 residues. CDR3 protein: CASSLSVTGGPGELFF. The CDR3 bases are TGTGCCAGCAGCTTATCAGTGACAGGGGGCCCCGGGGAGCTGTTTTTT.

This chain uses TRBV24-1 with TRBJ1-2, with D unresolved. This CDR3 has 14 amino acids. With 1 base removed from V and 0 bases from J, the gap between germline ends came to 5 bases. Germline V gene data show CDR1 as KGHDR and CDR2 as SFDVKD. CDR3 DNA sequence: TGTGCCACCAGTGATTTTGCAGCTAACTATGGCTACACCTTC. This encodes CATSDFAANYGYTF.

As DNA, the CDR3 is TGTGCCAGCAGTGACTTACGGGTCGCCTTGAATTCACCCCTCCACTTT. Its protein is CASSDLRVALNSPLHF. This chain uses TRBV6-1 with TRBJ1-6, with D unresolved. The CDR3 runs to 16 residues. Germline CDR1 is MNHNS and CDR2 is SASEGT. Trimming cost V 3 bases and J 7 bases, with 16 bases left between them.

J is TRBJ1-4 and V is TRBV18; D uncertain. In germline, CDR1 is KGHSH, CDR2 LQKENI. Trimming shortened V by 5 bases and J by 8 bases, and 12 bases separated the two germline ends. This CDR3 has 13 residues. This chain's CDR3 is CASSSSPQEKLFF. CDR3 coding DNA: TGTGCCAGCTCAAGTTCCCCCCAGGAAAAACTGTTTTTT.

In DNA, the CDR3 is TGTGCCAGCAGCCGAGCGACTAGCGGTTATGAGCAGTTCTTC. Protein: CASSRATSGYEQFF. The chain recombines TRBV27 with TRBJ2-1; 9 nucleotides align to TRBD2. CDR3 length: 14 amino acids. With V trimmed by 6 bases and J by 8 bases, 8 bases remained unmatched. The germline CDR1 and CDR2 sequences are MNHEY and SMNVEV (reference sequence).

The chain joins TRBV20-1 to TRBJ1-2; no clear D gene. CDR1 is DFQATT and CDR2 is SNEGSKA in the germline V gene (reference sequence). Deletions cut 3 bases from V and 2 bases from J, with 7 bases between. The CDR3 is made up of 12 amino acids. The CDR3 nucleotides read TGCAGTGCTAGTGGGCTGAACTATGGCTACACCTTC. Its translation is CSASGLNYGYTF.

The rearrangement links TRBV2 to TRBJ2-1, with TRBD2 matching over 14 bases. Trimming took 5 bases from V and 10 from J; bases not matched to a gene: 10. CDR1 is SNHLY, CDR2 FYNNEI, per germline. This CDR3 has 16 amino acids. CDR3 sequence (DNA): TGTGCCAGCAGTAAGGGACTAGCGGGGGCCCGGTCAGAGCAGTTCTTC. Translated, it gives CASSKGLAGARSEQFF.

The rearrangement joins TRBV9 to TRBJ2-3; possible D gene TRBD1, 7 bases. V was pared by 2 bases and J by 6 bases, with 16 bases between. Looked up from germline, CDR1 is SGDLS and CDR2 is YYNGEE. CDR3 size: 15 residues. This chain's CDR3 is CASSVGRGAEDTQYF. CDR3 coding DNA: TGTGCCAGCAGCGTGGGCAGGGGGGCGGAGGATACGCAGTATTTT.

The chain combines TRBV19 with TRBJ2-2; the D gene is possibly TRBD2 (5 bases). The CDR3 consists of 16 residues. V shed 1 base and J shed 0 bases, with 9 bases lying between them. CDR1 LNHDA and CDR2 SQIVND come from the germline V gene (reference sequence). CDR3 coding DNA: TGTGCCAGTAGTATAGCGGGCGGGTCGAACACCGGGGAGCTGTTTTTT. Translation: CASSIAGGSNTGELFF.

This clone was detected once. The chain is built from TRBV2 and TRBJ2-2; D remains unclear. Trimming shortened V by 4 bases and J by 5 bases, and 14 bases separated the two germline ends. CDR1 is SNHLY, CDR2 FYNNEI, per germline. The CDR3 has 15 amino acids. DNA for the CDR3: TGTGCCAGCAGTGGAGGTAGCATTGGGACCGGGGAGCTGTTTTTT. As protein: CASSGGSIGTGELFF.

Here the CDR3 reads CASSSQGYNSPLHF. As DNA, the CDR3 is TGTGCCAGCAGTTCACAGGGGTATAATTCACCCCTCCACTTT. The chain links TRBV7-9 to TRBJ1-6; 7 nucleotides agree with TRBD1. Germline V gene sequence: CDR1 SEHNR, CDR2 FQNEAQ (reference sequence). The length of the CDR3 is 14 residues. With V trimmed by 6 bases and J by 4 bases, 3 bases remained unmatched.

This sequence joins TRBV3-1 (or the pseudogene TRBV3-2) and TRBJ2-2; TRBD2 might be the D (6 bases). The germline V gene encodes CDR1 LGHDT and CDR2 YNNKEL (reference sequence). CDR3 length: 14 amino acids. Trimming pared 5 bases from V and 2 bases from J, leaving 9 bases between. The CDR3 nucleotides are TGTGCCAGCAGCGGGGGGATCAACACCGGGGAGCTGTTTTTT. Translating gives CASSGGINTGELFF.

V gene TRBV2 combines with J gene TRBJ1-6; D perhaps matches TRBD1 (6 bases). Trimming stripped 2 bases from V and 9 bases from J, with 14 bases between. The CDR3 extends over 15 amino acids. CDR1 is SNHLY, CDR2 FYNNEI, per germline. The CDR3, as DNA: TGTGCCAGCAGTGAACTGGCAGGGGTTCGTTCACCCCTCCACTTT. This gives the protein CASSELAGVRSPLHF.

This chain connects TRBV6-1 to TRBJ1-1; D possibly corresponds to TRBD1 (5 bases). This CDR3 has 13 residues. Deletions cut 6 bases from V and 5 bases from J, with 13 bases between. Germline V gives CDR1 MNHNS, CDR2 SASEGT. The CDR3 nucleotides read TGTGCCAGCAGCCTGGGAGGGGCGACTGAAGCTTTCTTT. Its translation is CASSLGGATEAFF.